This T cell receptor beta chain was identified in a study of OX40 agonist ivuxolimab in advanced cancers. Using immunoSEQ multiplex PCR, the repertoire was profiled, and TCRdb retains in-frame clones only, with some absent. The sample has about 69,000 clones, about nine tenths seen once. J gave up 8 bases and V 6 bases, and 8 bases lay outside the gene matches. Germline CDR1 LNHDA, CDR2 SQIVND (reference sequence). The CDR3 contains 15 residues. Collection of blood occurred at baseline, at cycle 4 day 1, and at cycle 7 day 1. Comment on this clone: Its specificity is unknown.

General study results and limits: Some of the lowest clonal expansion was seen in partial responders at 0.1-3.0 mg/kg.

The source was CD4+ or CD8+ T cells sorted from blood, collected in a trial of the OX40 agonist ivuxolimab. The sequence came from an adult with an advanced solid tumor such as melanoma, head and neck, liver or kidney cancer. The chain has TRBV19 and TRBJ2-1, with 12 bases identical to TRBD2. CDR3 sequence: CASRRLAGDWYEQFF. CDR3 nucleotide sequence: TGTGCCAGTAGGAGACTAGCGGGAGATTGGTATGAGCAGTTCTTC.